Presented here are 30 T cell receptor beta chains from one specimen sequenced in a study of blood T cell repertoires in COVID-19. The repertoire was sequenced with immunoSEQ multiplex PCR; TCRdb's copy has only in-frame clones and lacks some. This table has over 250,000 clones, 80% to 90% appearing once. Material for sequencing was peripheral blood. Receptors originate from a woman aged 65 to 85 with COVID-19, enrolled during active disease.

The chain couples TRBV2 to TRBJ2-5; no firm D call. Trimming left V 4 bases short and J 3 bases short, with 12 bases between. Germline CDR1 is SNHLY and CDR2 is FYNNEI. This CDR3 contains 14 residues. CDR3 bases: TGTGCCAGCAGTGTCCTTACACATGAAGAGACCCAGTACTTC. Protein product: CASSVLTHEETQYF. Full variable domain (missing parts from reference TRBV2 and TRBJ2-5): EPEVTQTPSHQVTQMGQEVILRCVPISNHLYFYWYRQILGQKVEFLVSFYNNEISEKSEIFDDQFSVERPDGSNFTLKIRSTKLEDSAMYFCASSVLTHEETQYFGPGTRLLVL.

The CDR3 nucleotides read TGTGCCAGCAGTTTTAGGACTAGACATGAGACCCAGTACTTC. It specifies CASSFRTRHETQYF. The chain has TRBV6-2 or TRBV6-3 and TRBJ2-5; TRBD2 matches at 7 bases. Germline assignment: CDR1 MNHEY and CDR2 SVGEGT. The CDR3 totals 14 residues. Losses at the gene ends were 4 bases for V and 5 bases for J; bases not matched to a gene: 7.

The V gene is TRBV4-1, the J gene TRBJ2-3; the match to TRBD2 covers 15 bases. The CDR3 is made up of 17 amino acids. Trimming removed 3 bases from V and 3 bases from J; junction bases left unmatched: 4. CDR1 MGHRA and CDR2 YSYEKL come from the germline V gene. The CDR3 DNA reads as TGCGCCAGCAGCCATGGGACTAGCGGGAGGTTAACAGATACGCAGTATTTT. It codes for CASSHGTSGRLTDTQYF.

V gene TRBV6-2 or TRBV6-3 combines with J gene TRBJ1-4; maybe TRBD1 (6 bases). V dropped 6 bases and J dropped 8 bases, with 25 bases sitting between them. The CDR3 spans 17 residues. CDR1 MNHEY and CDR2 SVGEGT come from the germline V gene. The CDR3 DNA follows: TGTGCCAGCAGCCCTCACAGGGAAAACTGGATTGGGGAAAAACTGTTTTTT. It yields the protein CASSPHRENWIGEKLFF.

V is TRBV5-1 and J is TRBJ1-1; TRBD1 matches at 9 bases. The V and J ends lost 3 bases and 3 bases, in that order; junction bases with no gene match: 3. Germline V gene data show CDR1 as SGHRS and CDR2 as YFSETQ. This CDR3 region has 14 residues. The CDR3 DNA is TGCGCCAGCAGCTCGGACAGGGGATACACTGAAGCTTTCTTT. Translation: CASSSDRGYTEAFF.

V usage is TRBV30 and J usage is TRBJ2-1; D might be TRBD2 (7 bases). There are 12 residues in the CDR3. V lost 3 bases to trimming and J lost 6 bases, with 9 bases between them. The V gene's germline CDR1 is GTSNPN and CDR2 SVGIG (reference sequence). CDR3 residues: CAWSGGRNEQFF. In DNA, the CDR3 is TGTGCCTGGAGCGGGGGGCGCAATGAGCAGTTCTTC.

This clone was recorded a few times. The genes are TRBV12-3 or TRBV12-4 and TRBJ1-2, with no clear D. Deletions cut 4 bases from V and 5 bases from J, with 8 bases between. The CDR3 has 12 residues. The CDR3 loop is CASSWREYGYTF. In DNA form, the CDR3 reads TGTGCCAGCAGTTGGAGGGAGTATGGCTACACCTTC.

The genes are TRBV7-3 and TRBJ2-2, with D possibly TRBD2 on 6 matching bases. Trimming shortened V by 2 bases and J by 1 base, and 11 bases separated the two germline ends. Germline V gives CDR1 SGHTA, CDR2 FQGTGA. The CDR3 extends over 16 amino acids. The CDR3 region is CASSLAGGVNTGELFF. For the CDR3, the DNA is TGTGCCAGCAGCTTAGCCGGAGGGGTGAACACCGGGGAGCTGTTTTTT.

This chain links TRBV19 with TRBJ2-6; perhaps TRBD1 as D (6 bases). The V end lost 4 bases, the J end lost 0 bases, and 10 bases lay between the germline ends. CDR1 LNHDA and CDR2 SQIVND come from the germline V gene (reference sequence). This CDR3 is 16 amino acids long. CDR3 DNA sequence: TGTGCCAGTAGTAGGACAGCTATCTCTGGGGCCAACGTCCTGACTTTC. This encodes CASSRTAISGANVLTF.

V is TRBV28 and J is TRBJ2-2; D may be TRBD2 (7 bases). Trimming shortened V by 8 bases and J by 7 bases, and 20 bases separated the two germline ends. The germline gives CDR1 MDHEN, CDR2 SYDVKM. CDR3 length equals 15 residues. The CDR3 nucleotides are TGTGCCAGCTCTCCCTGGGGGGGCTACAGCGGGGAGCTGTTTTTT. It translates to CASSPWGGYSGELFF. The whole variable domain, filled in from reference TRBV28 and TRBJ2-2, reads DVKVTQSSRYLVKRTGEKVFLECVQDMDHENMFWYRQDPGLGLRLIYFSYDVKMKEKGDIPEGYSVSREKKERFSLILESASTNQTSMYLCASSPWGGYSGELFFGEGSRLTVL.

The chain recombines TRBV6-5 with TRBJ1-4, with 9 bases aligning to TRBD1. CDR3 length equals 14 residues. Looked up from germline, CDR1 is MNHEY and CDR2 is SVGAGI. Germline trimming cut 6 bases from V and 7 bases from J; bases unmatched to any gene: 6. In nucleotides, the CDR3 is TGTGCCAGCAGCGCAGACAGGGGGGTTGAAAAACTGTTTTTT. This encodes CASSADRGVEKLFF.

The chain uses TRBV19 and TRBJ1-5, with 7 bases that match TRBD1. Germline values: CDR1 LNHDA, CDR2 SQIVND (reference sequence). The V and J ends lost 8 bases and 7 bases, in that order; junction bases with no gene match: 11. The CDR3 spans 14 residues. The CDR3 DNA reads TGTGCCAGTGGGCAGGGGGAGATAGGACAGCCCCAGCATTTT. Protein: CASGQGEIGQPQHF.

The gene calls are TRBV28 and TRBJ2-7, with 8 bases aligning to TRBD1. V shed 1 base, J shed 1 base, and the junction held 6 bases outside the gene matches. The CDR3 has 16 amino acids. The V gene's germline CDR1 is MDHEN and CDR2 SYDVKM. The CDR3 sequence: CASSLSGQGMSYEQYF. CDR3 nucleotides: TGTGCCAGCAGTTTATCCGGACAGGGAATGTCCTACGAGCAGTACTTC. Drawing the rest from reference TRBV28 and TRBJ2-7, the complete variable domain is DVKVTQSSRYLVKRTGEKVFLECVQDMDHENMFWYRQDPGLGLRLIYFSYDVKMKEKGDIPEGYSVSREKKERFSLILESASTNQTSMYLCASSLSGQGMSYEQYFGPGTRLTVT.

The chain links TRBV5-8 to TRBJ1-2, with 8 nucleotides matching TRBD1. With 0 bases clipped from V and 0 bases from J, the junction kept 7 bases outside the gene matches. CDR3 size: 17 residues. The V gene's germline CDR1 is SGHTS and CDR2 YDEGEE. The CDR3 DNA is TGTGCCAGCAGCTTGGCCGGGGCAGGGGGCCCTAACTATGGCTACACCTTC. Translation: CASSLAGAGGPNYGYTF.

This chain joins TRBV27 and TRBJ1-6; tentative D call: TRBD1 (5 bases). Germline assignment: CDR1 MNHEY and CDR2 SMNVEV (reference sequence). The ends were cut back, 8 bases at V and 2 bases at J, with 10 bases in the middle. This CDR3 is 14 amino acids long. In nucleotides, the CDR3 is TGTGCCAGCCGAGAGACAGCCTATAATTCACCCCTCCACTTT. This codes for CASRETAYNSPLHF.

The chain is built from TRBV18 and TRBJ2-1; TRBD2 agrees at 14 bases. The CDR3 spans 16 residues. CDR1 and CDR2 (germline): KGHSH, LQKENI. V dropped 0 bases and J dropped 9; count of bases not matched to a gene: 4. The CDR3 region is CASSPPGTSGGREQFF. In nucleotides, the CDR3 is TGTGCCAGCTCACCACCAGGGACTAGCGGGGGCCGTGAGCAGTTCTTC. Full variable domain (rest looked up from reference TRBV18 and TRBJ2-1): NAGVMQNPRHLVRRRGQEARLRCSPMKGHSHVYWYRQLPEEGLKFMVYLQKENIIDESGMPKERFSAEFPKEGPSILRIQQVVRGDSAAYFCASSPPGTSGGREQFFGPGTRLTVL.

The chain recombines TRBV30 with TRBJ1-5; 10 bases are shared with TRBD1. CDR1 and CDR2 (germline): GTSNPN, SVGIG (reference sequence). This CDR3 has 15 amino acids. V lost 3 bases and J lost 6; bases outside the gene matches: 8. In DNA, the CDR3 is TGTGCCTGGAGCGTCCGTGGGACAGGGGTTCAGCCCCAGCATTTT. This sequence encodes CAWSVRGTGVQPQHF. The complete variable domain, with remaining parts taken from reference TRBV30 and TRBJ1-5, reads SQTIHQWPATLVQPVGSPLSLECTVEGTSNPNLYWYRQAAGRGLQLLFYSVGIGQISSEVPQNLSASRPQDRQFILSSKKLLLSDSGFYLCAWSVRGTGVQPQHFGDGTRLSIL.

The rearrangement uses TRBV28 and TRBJ2-7; D is perhaps TRBD1 (6 bases). The CDR3 extends over 14 amino acids. Germline lookup yields CDR1 MDHEN and CDR2 SYDVKM. Trimming stripped 3 bases from V and 4 bases from J, with 13 bases between. CDR3 nucleotides: TGTGCCAGCAGTTTGGCAGGGGATCGATACGAGCAGTACTTC. This codes for CASSLAGDRYEQYF.

The chain combines TRBV19 with TRBJ1-1; D not resolved. Trimming stripped 3 bases from V and 1 base from J, with 6 bases between. The CDR3 is 13 residues long. Germline CDR1 LNHDA, CDR2 SQIVND (reference sequence). The chain's CDR3 is CASSMFQNTEAFF. The CDR3 DNA follows: TGTGCCAGTAGTATGTTTCAGAACACTGAAGCTTTCTTT.

The CDR3 here is CASSQDRWEQYF. The CDR3 DNA is TGTGCCAGCAGCCAAGACAGGTGGGAGCAGTACTTC. This chain uses TRBV3-1 (or the pseudogene TRBV3-2) with TRBJ2-7; D is undetermined. The germline CDR1 and CDR2 sequences are LGHDT and YNNKEL (reference sequence). This CDR3 is built from 12 residues. Trimming pared 0 bases from V and 7 bases from J, leaving 7 bases between.

The chain carries TRBV9 and TRBJ2-1, with TRBD2 matching 10 bases. Germline V gene data show CDR1 as SGDLS and CDR2 as YYNGEE. J lost 8 bases, V lost 1 base, and 6 bases had no gene match. This CDR3 is built from 15 residues. The CDR3 DNA sequence: TGTGCCAGCAGCGTAAGCGGGAGGGCCTCGGATGAGCAGTTCTTC. Translating gives CASSVSGRASDEQFF.

This sequence joins TRBV2 and TRBJ2-2; a possible D gene is TRBD2 (5 bases). Trimming shortened V by 10 bases and J by 4 bases, and 19 bases separated the two germline ends. This CDR3 is 15 amino acids long. Germline CDR1 is SNHLY and CDR2 is FYNNEI. CDR3 loop: CAIRVLASGTGELFF. The DNA for the CDR3 is TGTGCCATCCGAGTCCTAGCTTCCGGCACCGGGGAGCTGTTTTTT.

Comments on this clone: The junction departs from the called germline gene at one end, perhaps through a read error. The chain employs TRBV5-1 and TRBJ2-2, with D unresolved. Germline loops: CDR1 SGHRS, CDR2 YFSETQ. This CDR3 contains 17 residues. CDR3 region: CASSSFFFGFGTRELFF. The CDR3 region has the DNA TGCGCCAGCAGCAGTTTCTTTTTCGGGTTCGGCACCAGGGAGCTGTTTTTT.

V and J are TRBV6-5 and TRBJ1-2; 8 nucleotides agree with TRBD1. Per the germline V gene, CDR1 is MNHEY and CDR2 is SVGAGI. CDR3 length: 16 residues. V dropped 2 bases and J dropped 5; count of bases not matched to a gene: 10. CDR3 region: CASSYTHQGAQYGYTF. The CDR3, as DNA: TGTGCCAGCAGTTACACACATCAGGGGGCACAGTATGGCTACACCTTC.

The rearrangement links TRBV28 to TRBJ2-3; 7 bases are shared with TRBD2. CDR1 MDHEN and CDR2 SYDVKM come from the germline V gene. The CDR3 extends over 14 amino acids. The V segment lost 11 bases and the J segment 2 bases; nucleotides outside the gene matches: 10. CDR3: CAVRASGFTDTQYF. The CDR3, as DNA: TGTGCCGTTCGGGCTAGCGGATTCACAGATACGCAGTATTTT.

The chain is built from TRBV3-1 (or the pseudogene TRBV3-2) and TRBJ2-3, with D perhaps TRBD1 (5 bases). Deletions cut 4 bases from V and 6 bases from J, with 14 bases between. Germline V gene data show CDR1 as LGHDT and CDR2 as YNNKEL (reference sequence). CDR3 length: 14 residues. The CDR3 region is CASSLQTASDTQYF. In DNA form, the CDR3 reads TGTGCCAGCAGCCTGCAGACAGCTTCGGATACGCAGTATTTT.

The rearrangement uses TRBV5-1 and TRBJ2-1, with TRBD2 matching 10 bases. From germline, CDR1 is SGHRS and CDR2 YFSETQ. The trim removed 4 bases at V and 9 bases at J, leaving 13 bases unmatched. The CDR3 loop spans 16 amino acids. DNA of the CDR3: TGCGCCAGCAGCCCGAGTGGAGCGGGAGGGCGGGGTGAGCAGTTCTTC. Translated: CASSPSGAGGRGEQFF.

This rearrangement joins TRBV5-1 to TRBJ2-5, with a weak D call TRBD1 (6 bases). This CDR3 has 15 residues. V was shortened by 0 bases and J by 0 bases, with 9 bases between the two germline ends. CDR1 is SGHRS and CDR2 is YFSETQ in the germline V gene. In DNA, the CDR3 is TGCGCCAGCAGCTTGGACACAGGGAACCAAGAGACCCAGTACTTC. Translating gives CASSLDTGNQETQYF.

This chain uses TRBV7-9 with TRBJ1-2; D not resolved. Germline CDR1 is SEHNR and CDR2 is FQNEAQ (reference sequence). The V and J ends lost 2 bases and 8 bases respectively, with 9 bases between them. The CDR3 spans 12 residues. The CDR3 coding sequence is TGTGCCAGCAGCTTAAATATTGAGGGCTACACCTTC. It yields the protein CASSLNIEGYTF.

The chain is built from TRBV3-1 (or the pseudogene TRBV3-2) and TRBJ1-2; 8 bases are shared with TRBD1. Germline values: CDR1 LGHDT, CDR2 YNNKEL (reference sequence). J was trimmed by 4 bases and V by 4 bases; bases with no gene match: 11. This CDR3 contains 16 residues. The CDR3 bases are TGTGCCAGCAGCCCCTCCCCCGGACAGGGAGGCTATGGCTACACCTTC. It specifies CASSPSPGQGGYGYTF.